A single sample is the source of the 26 T cell receptor beta chains below, sequenced in a study of T-cell reconstitution after alpha-beta-depleted transplantation in children. Unique molecular identifiers were incorporated into the prepared TCRbeta library. TCRdb ran MiXCR on the PCR reads and lists one entry per CDR3 protein. The sample lists 500,000 or so distinct CDR3 sequences; 32% were seen once. Sequenced material: PBMCs from the stem cell graft donor, taken from the stem cell graft. These receptors were obtained from a human donor who donated a stem cell graft to a child with aplastic anemia.

This clonotype was counted between two and nine times. The rearrangement joins TRBV18 to TRBJ1-1; D not resolved. The V gene lost 1 base and the J gene lost 2 bases, with 8 bases spanning the gap. This CDR3 region has 14 residues. Germline V gives CDR1 KGHSH, CDR2 LQKENI. The CDR3 loop reads CASSPLSVNTEAFF. CDR3 nucleotides: TGTGCCAGCTCACCACTATCTGTAAACACTGAAGCTTTCTTT.

The sample holds a few counts of this clonotype. The genes are TRBV5-1 and TRBJ2-1; 9 bases are a match to TRBD1. The germline V gene encodes CDR1 SGHRS and CDR2 YFSETQ. V shed 4 bases and J 7 bases; nucleotides not matched to a gene: 9. This CDR3 region has 15 residues. CDR3 sequence: CASSAPGQGGNEQFF. The CDR3, as DNA: TGCGCCAGCAGCGCACCGGGACAGGGCGGGAATGAGCAGTTCTTC.

The chain uses TRBV12-3 or TRBV12-4 and TRBJ2-1; D perhaps matches TRBD1 (6 bases). V was cut by 7 bases and J by 5 bases, with 18 bases left in between. The CDR3 loop spans 15 amino acids. The CDR3 DNA follows: TGTGCCAGCACCTTGATAGCACAGGGTAACAATGAGCAGTTCTTC. Encoded protein: CASTLIAQGNNEQFF.

The rearrangement links TRBV19 to TRBJ1-2; 8 positions match TRBD1. Germline-derived CDR1 and CDR2 are LNHDA and SQIVND (reference sequence). V trimming: 3 bases; J trimming: 7 bases; junction bases outside the gene matches: 7. This CDR3 has 14 residues. This chain's CDR3 is CASSIQQGAGGYTF. Here the CDR3 DNA reads TGTGCCAGTAGTATTCAGCAGGGGGCTGGTGGCTACACCTTC.

The rearrangement joins TRBV28 to TRBJ2-7; maybe TRBD2 (5 bases). The CDR3 is 14 amino acids. Trimming took 6 bases from V and 0 from J, leaving 12 bases between them. Per germline, CDR1 MDHEN and CDR2 SYDVKM. The CDR3 DNA reads TGTGCCAGCAGCCCTCTCGGGGTCTCCTACGAGCAGTACTTC. Its protein product is CASSPLGVSYEQYF.

J is TRBJ2-2 and V is TRBV20-1; TRBD2 aligns across 7 bases. Trimming took 3 bases from V and 1 from J; bases not matched to a gene: 8. There are 16 residues in the CDR3. From germline, CDR1 is DFQATT and CDR2 SNEGSKA (reference sequence). CDR3 amino acids: CSASSPGGLNTGELFF. The CDR3 DNA reads as TGCAGTGCTAGTTCGCCGGGAGGATTGAACACCGGGGAGCTGTTTTTT.

A single count supports this clonotype. This chain connects TRBV6-4 to TRBJ1-5; 9 bases map to TRBD1. J was trimmed by 2 bases and V by 0 bases; bases with no gene match: 5. Looked up from germline, CDR1 is MRHNA and CDR2 is SNTAGT. The CDR3 loop spans 17 amino acids. For the CDR3, the DNA is TGTGCCAGCAGTGACTCGGGGACAGGGACGCGCAATCAGCCCCAGCATTTT. Translated: CASSDSGTGTRNQPQHF.

The chain carries TRBV5-3 and TRBJ2-7; no definite D call. TRBV5-3 is reported as an ORF; its role is uncertain. Trimming removed 4 bases from V and 6 bases from J, with 17 bases in between. CDR3 length: 14 amino acids. As DNA, the CDR3 is TGTGCCAGAAGCCCTTCACGTTCCTTCGGCGAGCAGTACGTC. Translation: CARSPSRSFGEQYV.

The chain combines TRBV7-3 with TRBJ2-3; weak D call: TRBD2 (6 bases). Germline loops: CDR1 SGHTA, CDR2 FQGTGA. V dropped 8 bases and J dropped 2 bases, with 14 bases sitting between them. CDR3 length equals 14 residues. The CDR3 is CASRRDLNTDTQYF. CDR3 in DNA: TGTGCCAGCCGGAGGGACCTCAACACAGATACGCAGTATTTT.

In this sample, this clonotype turned up a few times. The V gene is TRBV29-1, the J gene TRBJ1-5, with D possibly matching TRBD1 (5 bases). The V end was cut by 6 bases, the J end by 10 bases, with 19 bases between. This CDR3 contains 13 residues. Germline CDR1 reads SQVTM; CDR2 reads ANQGSEA. The CDR3 sequence: CSVRDSLSKPQHF. CDR3 bases: TGCAGCGTACGGGACTCCCTCTCGAAACCCCAGCATTTT.

This clonotype was observed a few times. This chain links TRBV13 with TRBJ2-7, with 11 bases fitting TRBD2. This CDR3 comprises 18 residues. V lost 5 bases to trimming and J lost 1 base; unmatched junction nucleotides: 13. Germline V gene sequence: CDR1 PRHDT, CDR2 FYEKMQ (reference sequence). The CDR3 region is CASSPAGTSGLSSYEQYF. The CDR3 DNA is TGTGCCAGCAGCCCAGCCGGGACTAGCGGCCTTTCGTCCTACGAGCAGTACTTC.

CDR3 protein: CASSLRGMAFLNTGELFF. As DNA, the CDR3 is TGCGCCAGCAGCTTGAGAGGGATGGCCTTTTTAAACACCGGGGAGCTGTTTTTT. V usage is TRBV5-1 and J usage is TRBJ2-2, with D perhaps matching TRBD2 (5 bases). Germline V CDR1 and CDR2: SGHRS, YFSETQ. The CDR3 spans 18 residues. Trimming cost V 1 base and J 2 bases, with 18 bases left between them. Based on the CDR3 plus reference TRBV5-1 and TRBJ2-2, the full variable domain is KAGVTQTPRYLIKTRGQQVTLSCSPISGHRSVSWYQQTPGQGLQFLFEYFSETQRNKGNFPGRFSGRQFSNSRSEMNVSTLELGDSALYLCASSLRGMAFLNTGELFFGEGSRLTVL.

On this clonotype itself: Its ends do not fully match the called genes, so a read error is possible. The chain combines TRBV29-1 with TRBJ1-1; D is uncertain. The V gene's germline CDR1 is SQVTM and CDR2 ANQGSEA. There are 13 residues in the CDR3. The CDR3 DNA follows: TGCAGCGTTGAAACGGTGATGAACACTGCAGCTTTCTTT. As protein: CSVETVMNTAAFF.

This rearrangement joins TRBV29-1 to TRBJ2-1; D gene ambiguous. Germline V gives CDR1 SQVTM, CDR2 ANQGSEA. The V gene lost 1 base and the J gene lost 5 bases, with 15 bases spanning the gap. The length of the CDR3 is 15 residues. CDR3: CSVEGDGKQNNEQFF. CDR3 DNA: TGCAGCGTTGAAGGGGATGGGAAACAGAACAATGAGCAGTTCTTC.

This clonotype was detected only a few times. J is TRBJ1-2 and V is TRBV28; D is uncertain. Per germline, CDR1 MDHEN and CDR2 SYDVKM. The CDR3 length is 11 residues. In nucleotides, the CDR3 is TGTGTAACTCGGCGGGACTATGGCTACACCTTC. It codes for CVTRRDYGYTF.

This clonotype has just a few counts. The chain couples TRBV30 to TRBJ1-5, with D unresolved. CDR3 length equals 13 residues. With 5 bases removed from V and 6 bases from J, the gap between germline ends came to 14 bases. Looked up from germline, CDR1 is GTSNPN and CDR2 is SVGIG (reference sequence). The CDR3 is CAWDQGRSQPQHF. The CDR3 DNA reads TGTGCCTGGGACCAAGGCCGGAGTCAGCCCCAGCATTTT.

This chain joins TRBV20-1 and TRBJ2-3; D not certain. Between the trimmed V and J ends, which lost 6 bases and 5 bases, there was a span of 12 bases. This CDR3 contains 12 residues. The germline gives CDR1 DFQATT, CDR2 SNEGSKA (reference sequence). The CDR3: CSAATIGDTQYF. The CDR3, as DNA: TGCAGTGCCGCTACGATCGGAGATACGCAGTATTTT.

This clonotype was detected only a few times. The chain joins TRBV7-2 to TRBJ2-7; 9 positions agree with TRBD2. Trimming cost V 1 base and J 0 bases; bases outside gene matches: 1. CDR1 and CDR2 (germline): SGHTA, FQGNSA. This CDR3 has 15 residues. CDR3: CASSLGSGSSYEQYF. The CDR3 DNA reads TGTGCCAGCAGCTTAGGTAGCGGGAGCTCCTACGAGCAGTACTTC.

This rearrangement joins TRBV5-1 to TRBJ1-1, with D tentatively TRBD1 (6 bases). Germline CDR1 is SGHRS and CDR2 is YFSETQ. The CDR3 has 13 amino acids. The V end lost 5 bases, the J end lost 10 bases, and 18 bases lay between the germline ends. The CDR3 DNA is TGCGCCAGCAGGGATTCAACAGGGCTGGGAGCTTTCTTT. Its translation is CASRDSTGLGAFF.

The rearrangement joins TRBV20-1 to TRBJ1-2; D is uncertain. The CDR3 runs 14 residues. CDR1 is DFQATT, CDR2 SNEGSKA, per germline (reference sequence). V lost 3 bases and J 3 bases, leaving 14 bases between the germline ends. The CDR3, as DNA: TGCAGTGCTAGGCCCTTGACGGACTACTATGGCTACACCTTC. Protein sequence: CSARPLTDYYGYTF.

The sample holds one count of this clonotype. The chain couples TRBV7-9 to TRBJ2-2; D is unclear. Germline loops: CDR1 SEHNR, CDR2 FQNEAQ (reference sequence). The CDR3 has 15 amino acids. V was trimmed by 2 bases and J by 10 bases, leaving 17 bases between them. DNA of the CDR3: TGTGCCAGCAGCTTAATCGTGGGTGTTGTGGAGGAGCTGTTTTTT. Amino acids: CASSLIVGVVEELFF.

V is TRBV27 and J is TRBJ1-1; D uncertain. V lost 3 bases and J lost 0, with 11 bases in between. In germline, CDR1 is MNHEY, CDR2 SMNVEV (reference sequence). CDR3 length equals 15 residues. The CDR3 protein is CASSFGRNMNTEAFF. Written as DNA, the CDR3 is TGTGCCAGCAGTTTCGGACGGAATATGAACACTGAAGCTTTCTTT.

A few counts support this clonotype. V usage is TRBV5-1 and J usage is TRBJ2-5, with TRBD2 identical over 11 bases. The CDR3 spans 16 residues. Germline V CDR1 and CDR2: SGHRS, YFSETQ. J lost 4 bases, V lost 0 bases, and 5 bases had no gene match. DNA for the CDR3: TGCGCCAGCAGCTTGGGCCTAGCGGGAGGCGTAGAGACCCAGTACTTC. Amino acid sequence: CASSLGLAGGVETQYF.

The chain couples TRBV6-5 to TRBJ2-7; D is uncertain. Germline V lookup: CDR1 MNHEY, CDR2 SVGAGI. The CDR3 sequence is 12 residues long. The V end was cut by 5 bases, the J end by 2 bases, with 7 bases between. As DNA, the CDR3 is TGTGCCAGCAGTACATCCACCTACGAGCAGTACTTC. Its protein product is CASSTSTYEQYF.

This rearrangement joins TRBV5-5 to TRBJ1-3, with D perhaps matching TRBD1 (5 bases). CDR3 length: 15 amino acids. Per germline, CDR1 SGHKS and CDR2 YYEKEE (reference sequence). The germline V and J ends were trimmed by 0 bases and 4 bases, with 11 bases remaining between them. For the CDR3, the DNA is TGTGCCAGCAGCTTGGCCAGGGTGGAAGGAAACACCATATATTTT. Its translation is CASSLARVEGNTIYF. The variable domain in full, with the rest retrieved from reference TRBV5-5 and TRBJ1-3, is DAGVTQSPTHLIKTRGQQVTLRCSPISGHKSVSWYQQVLGQGPQFIFQYYEKEERGRGNFPDRFSARQFPNYSSELNVNALLLGDSALYLCASSLARVEGNTIYFGEGSWLTVV.

This clonotype was recorded a few times. CDR3 protein: CSARPGTANTEAFF. The CDR3 coding sequence is TGCAGTGCTAGACCCGGGACAGCAAACACTGAAGCTTTCTTT. The rearrangement uses TRBV20-1 and TRBJ1-1; 7 nucleotides align to TRBD1. CDR1 and CDR2 (germline): DFQATT, SNEGSKA (reference sequence). CDR3 length: 14 amino acids. The V and J ends lost 2 bases and 2 bases, in that order; junction bases with no gene match: 5.